This entry features one T cell receptor beta chain sequence. Germline loops: CDR1 SGHDT, CDR2 YYEEEE. After removal of 0 bases from V and 4 bases from J, the junction contained 7 bases not matched to a gene. CDR3 length: 16 residues. This sample was taken from a study of blood T cell repertoires in COVID-19. Study context: Sites across the United States, Italy and Spain contributed samples from acute and convalescent COVID-19.

Data came from immunoSEQ multiplex PCR; TCRdb stores just in-frame clones and leaves some out. Here the sample spans about 88,000 clones, roughly nine tenths being singletons. The chain joins TRBV5-6 to TRBJ2-1, with TRBD2 identical over 7 bases. The receptor was derived from an elderly woman with active COVID-19. Sequencing input: peripheral blood. The CDR3 bases are TGTGCCAGCAGCTTGGCCGGAGCGGGAAGATACAATGAGCAGTTCTTC. Translated, it gives CASSLAGAGRYNEQFF.